This T cell receptor beta chain was sequenced during a study of cytomegalovirus exposure and HLA in healthy donors. Study-level findings and limits: The authors judged a highly shared variant cluster likely a sequencing artifact. Later analysis suggested most CMV-associated TCR beta chains were HLA-restricted. CMV antigen specificity was confirmed in vitro for three CMV-associated chains.

A note on this clone: As yet, its antigen is unknown.

PCR employed 60 Vbeta and 13 Jbeta primers. Profiled with immunoSEQ multiplex PCR; TCRdb holds only in-frame clones, not every one. This table holds about 170,000 clones, about four fifths found once. V lost 8 bases and J lost 8, with 24 bases in between. The CDR3 covers 15 residues. CDR1 and CDR2 from the germline V gene are MNHEY and SVGAGI. Material: PBMCs. The receptor's source is a woman younger than 30 in good health and CMV-seronegative. This chain joins TRBV6-5 and TRBJ1-2, with no clear D. CDR3 in amino acids: CASFSTPETATGYTF. The CDR3 DNA reads TGTGCCAGCTTTAGTACCCCCGAAACAGCTACAGGCTACACCTTC.